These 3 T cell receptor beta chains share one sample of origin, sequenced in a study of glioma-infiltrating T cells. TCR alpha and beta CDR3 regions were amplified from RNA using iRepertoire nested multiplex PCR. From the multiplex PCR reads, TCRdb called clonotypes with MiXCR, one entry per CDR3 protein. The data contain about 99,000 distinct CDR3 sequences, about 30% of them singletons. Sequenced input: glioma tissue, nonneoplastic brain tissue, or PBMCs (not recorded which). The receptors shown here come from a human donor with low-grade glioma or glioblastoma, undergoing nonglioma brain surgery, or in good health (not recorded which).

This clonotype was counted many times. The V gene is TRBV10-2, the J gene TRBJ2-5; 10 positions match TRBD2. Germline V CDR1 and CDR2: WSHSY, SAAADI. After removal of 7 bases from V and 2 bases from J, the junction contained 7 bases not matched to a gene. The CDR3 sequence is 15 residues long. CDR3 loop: CASIEGTSVQETQYF. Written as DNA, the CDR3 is TGCGCCAGCATAGAAGGGACTAGCGTTCAAGAGACCCAGTACTTC.

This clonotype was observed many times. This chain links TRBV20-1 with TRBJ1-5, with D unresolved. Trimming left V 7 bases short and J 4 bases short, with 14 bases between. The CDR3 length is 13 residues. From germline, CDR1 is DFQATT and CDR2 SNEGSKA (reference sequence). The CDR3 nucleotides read TGCAGTGTTCAAAACAGTATGAATCAGCCCCAGCATTTT. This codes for CSVQNSMNQPQHF.

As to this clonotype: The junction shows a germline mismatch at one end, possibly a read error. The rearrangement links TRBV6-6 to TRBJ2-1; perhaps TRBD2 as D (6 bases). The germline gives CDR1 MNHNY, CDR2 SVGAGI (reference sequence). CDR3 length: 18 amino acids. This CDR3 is CASSYSPSLAKNDDEQFF. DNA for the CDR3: TGTGCTAGCAGTTACTCGCCCTCCCTAGCGAAAAACGACGATGAGCAGTTCTTC.